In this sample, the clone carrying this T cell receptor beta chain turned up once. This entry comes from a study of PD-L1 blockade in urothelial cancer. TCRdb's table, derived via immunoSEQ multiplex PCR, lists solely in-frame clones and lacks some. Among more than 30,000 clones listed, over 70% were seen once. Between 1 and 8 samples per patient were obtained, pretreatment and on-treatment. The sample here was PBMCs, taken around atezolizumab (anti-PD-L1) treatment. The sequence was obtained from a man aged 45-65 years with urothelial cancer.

The CDR3 spells CASSLLDRNYGYTF. In DNA, the CDR3 is TGTGCCAGCAGTTTATTGGACAGAAACTATGGCTACACCTTC. The chain recombines TRBV27 with TRBJ1-2; D possibly corresponds to TRBD1 (6 bases). Trimming left V 1 base short and J 2 bases short, with 8 bases between. This CDR3 contains 14 residues. Germline CDR1 and CDR2: MNHEY and SMNVEV (reference sequence).